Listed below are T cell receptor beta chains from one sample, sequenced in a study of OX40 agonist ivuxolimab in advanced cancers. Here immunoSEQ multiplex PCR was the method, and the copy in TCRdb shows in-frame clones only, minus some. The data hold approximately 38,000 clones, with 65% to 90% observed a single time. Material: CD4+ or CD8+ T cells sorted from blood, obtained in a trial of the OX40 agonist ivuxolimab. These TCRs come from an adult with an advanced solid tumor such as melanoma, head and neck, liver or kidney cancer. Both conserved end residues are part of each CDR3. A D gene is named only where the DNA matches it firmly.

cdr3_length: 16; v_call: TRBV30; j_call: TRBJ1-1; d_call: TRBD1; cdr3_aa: CAWSPMTGRSPHGAFF; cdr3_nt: TGTGCCTGGAGTCCAATGACAGGGAGGAGTCCACACGGGGCTTTCTTT
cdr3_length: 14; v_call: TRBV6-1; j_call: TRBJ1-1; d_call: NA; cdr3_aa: CASSYRVGDTEAFF; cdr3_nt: TGTGCCAGCAGCTACAGGGTCGGCGACACTGAAGCTTTCTTT
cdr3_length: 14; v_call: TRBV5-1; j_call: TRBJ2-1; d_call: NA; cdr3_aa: CASSPEANNNEQFF; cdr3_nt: TGCGCCAGCAGCCCGGAAGCTAATAACAATGAGCAGTTCTTC
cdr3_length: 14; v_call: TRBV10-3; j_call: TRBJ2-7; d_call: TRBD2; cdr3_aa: CAIRATSGKYEQYF; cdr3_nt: TGTGCCATCAGGGCGACTAGCGGGAAGTACGAGCAGTACTTC
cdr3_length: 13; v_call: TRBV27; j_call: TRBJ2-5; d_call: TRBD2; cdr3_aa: CASSPGTSGPNYF; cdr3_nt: TGTGCCAGCAGCCCGGGGACTAGCGGCCCAAATTACTTC
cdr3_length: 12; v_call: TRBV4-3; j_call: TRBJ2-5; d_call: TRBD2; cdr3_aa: CASSQEAGRLYF; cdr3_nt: TGCGCCAGCAGCCAAGAAGCCGGGAGGTTGTACTTC
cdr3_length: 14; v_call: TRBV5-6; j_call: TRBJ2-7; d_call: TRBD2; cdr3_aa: CASSLTSGFYEQYF; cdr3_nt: TGTGCCAGCAGCTTGACTAGCGGGTTCTACGAGCAGTACTTC
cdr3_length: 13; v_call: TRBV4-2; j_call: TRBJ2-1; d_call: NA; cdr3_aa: CASSQSGLVPEFF; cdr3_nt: TGTGCCAGCAGCCAAAGTGGGCTAGTCCCGGAGTTCTTC
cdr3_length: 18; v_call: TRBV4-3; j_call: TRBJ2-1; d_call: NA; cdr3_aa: CASSQVPAAQSSYNEQFF; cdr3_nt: TGCGCCAGCAGCCAAGTGCCCGCTGCGCAAAGCTCCTACAATGAGCAGTTCTTC
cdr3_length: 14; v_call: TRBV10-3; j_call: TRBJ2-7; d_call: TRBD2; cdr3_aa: CAIMRAGDRYEQYF; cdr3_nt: TGTGCCATCATGAGAGCGGGAGATAGATACGAGCAGTACTTC
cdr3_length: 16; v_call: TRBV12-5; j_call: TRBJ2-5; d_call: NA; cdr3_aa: CASGLGDRGSQETQYF; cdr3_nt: TGTGCTAGTGGTTTGGGGGACCGTGGGTCCCAAGAGACCCAGTACTTC